This T cell receptor (beta chain) was found in a study of shared clonotypes between healthy human individuals (dated by TCRdb to 2018 to 2021). Describing the broader study: The cohort comprised a couple of women and three men aged 18 to 49 years. For each donor, three plates each were used for CD4 naive and CD4 memory, two plates were used for CD8 naive, and one plate was used for CD8 memory. To estimate repertoire size and how much clonotype sharing occurs between individuals, the study deeply sequenced the blood TCR repertoires of about five healthy adults. Libraries were prepared and TCR repertoires were sequenced by different laboratories using diverse techniques, in order to increase sequencing depth and limit assay-specific biases. Each donor's leukapheresis produced roughly between roughly 0.85 and 9 billion PBMCs.

Here is what the overall study found, with its caveats: The small number of donors limited the genetic and exposure-history diversity represented. Naive subsets generally had larger estimated clonotype richness than memory subsets did. When several donors were compared, the shared fraction of clonotypes was about 5.4% for naive CD4, over 3% for naive CD8, more than 2% for memory CD4, and approximately 0.4% for memory CD8. Even with the large sequencing depth, rarefaction of the sorted-subset datasets indicated that sequencing was incomplete. Pairwise subsampling led to the expectation that sequencing depth would affect the degree of clonotype sharing among donors. Higher generation probabilities were observed for clonotypes shared by all four sorted-subset donors than for non-shared clonotypes. Sampling was restricted to blood, and TCR repertoires in tissue are likely to differ from TCR repertoires in blood.

CD8 naive samples were CD45RO-negative cells positively selected for CCR7, giving a CD45RA+CCR7+ population that excluded TemRA cells. The donors were healthy, HIV-negative adults with no recently reported acute infections or vaccinations. All donors were Caucasian adults living in Nashville, Tennessee, USA. Blood was obtained by leukapheresis, after which PBMCs were separated by Ficoll-Histopaque density gradient centrifugation and cryopreserved in liquid nitrogen vapor phase. Analytical flow cytometry was used to check the purity and quantity of every magnetically sorted T cell population. From each sorted fraction, genomic DNA was isolated and quantified by UV absorbance on a Nanodrop 2000c. Using the deep immunoSEQ assay, multiplex PCR amplified TCR CDR3 regions from genomic DNA. Extracted genomic DNA from each cell subset was spread evenly across all wells of several immunoSEQ 96-well plates, with each plate serving as a replicate. For sorted subsets, each replicate PCR was loaded with around 220 ng genomic DNA, equivalent to roughly 30,000 T cell genomes. The purified libraries were quantified using a Qubit 3.0 fluorometer, sized with a Bioanalyzer 2100, and then quantified again using the KAPA Library Quantification kit. Every immunoSEQ 96-well plate was sequenced on a dedicated single-read 150-cycle Illumina NextSeq 550 flow cell. The original methods were these. Because the immunoSEQ output included only junctional sequences and no quality scores, the filtering could not be the same as the filtering used for full-length reads. Sequences were annotated with PyIR, a Python wrapper for IgBLAST v1.9, and V/J genes and CDR3 were assigned using IMGT germline references. Any read was removed if the V/J assignment was weak (E-value above 1e-6), the CDR3 was missing, or the read contained stop codons, out-of-frame junctions, or ambiguous translated residues. V3J clonotypes were defined by identical inferred V gene, J gene, and CDR3 amino acid sequence. The percentage overlap between two repertoires was calculated by dividing the number of shared unique clonotypes by the size of the smaller repertoire. Repertoire richness was assessed with RTK rarefaction, the Chao1 estimator, and Recon v2.1 estimates of unobserved clonotypes. Generation probabilities were computed with OLGA for all TCRbeta clonotypes obtained by the gDNA method from several donors. TCRdb's version of the immuneACCESS table is confined to in-frame rearrangements and falls short of the full clone set. An unresolved V gene accounts for under half of the shortfall where checked; the remainder is of unknown origin. V and J calls and clone size are given by that table; D and trimming were obtained from the DNA. Present in this sample are around 2.1 million clones, more than 85% of which were seen just once. The ten largest clonotypes hold around 1.7% of the sample.

Comments on this clone: Its target antigen remains unknown. Base qualities are missing; no much larger clone stands one base away.

The receptor comes from a young man in good health. Some clones in this sample may be carry-over from other donors' samples. Source material: naive CD8+ T cells from PBMCs. The sample's cell subset or site, from its label and the paper: CD45RA+CCR7+.

The CDR3 reads as follows: CASSPPTGDPYEQYF. In nucleotide form, the sequence is TGTGCCAGCTCACCACCCACAGGGGACCCCTACGAGCAGTACTTC. The sequence joins TRBV18 to TRBJ2-7, with 7 central nucleotides matching TRBD1. Trimmed from V: 0 bases; trimmed from J: 2 bases; junction bases lacking a gene match: 4. Its CDR3 holds 15 amino acids, cysteine through phenylalanine. This entry keeps only the CDR3 DNA: 45 bases, framed from base 1. The CDR1 and CDR2 encoded by the germline V gene are KGHSH and LQKENI.